These 19 T cell receptor beta chains share one sample of origin, sequenced in a study of blood T cell repertoires in COVID-19. The method was immunoSEQ multiplex PCR; TCRdb's version includes in-frame clones alone and lacks a portion of them. This table has some 270,000 clones, approximately 90% appearing once. The specimen was peripheral blood. Receptors originate from a man aged 25-45 years with acute or convalescent COVID-19.

The V call is TRBV7-8, the J call TRBJ2-7; possibly TRBD2 for D (5 bases). Looked up from germline, CDR1 is SGHVS and CDR2 is FQNEAQ. Trimming took 2 bases from V and 3 from J, leaving 14 bases between them. The CDR3 is 15 amino acids. This chain's CDR3 is CASSLLPGTYYEQYF. The CDR3 DNA is TGTGCCAGCAGCTTACTACCGGGAACCTACTACGAGCAGTACTTC.

This chain connects TRBV10-3 to TRBJ1-2, with a possible D match to TRBD1 (5 bases). CDR3 length equals 12 residues. The germline V gene encodes CDR1 ENHRY and CDR2 SYGVKD. Trimming removed 4 bases at V and 4 bases at J, with 7 bases between. The CDR3 sequence is CAISADSYGYTF. CDR3 nucleotide sequence: TGTGCCATCAGTGCCGACAGCTATGGCTACACCTTC.

The chain carries TRBV6-6 and TRBJ1-3; 7 bases are a match to TRBD1. Germline V gene lookup returns CDR1 MNHNY and CDR2 SVGAGI (reference sequence). V was pared by 7 bases and J by 2 bases, with 5 bases of the junction left unmatched. The CDR3 is 14 residues long. The CDR3, as DNA: TGTGCCAGCAACTTACAGGGGACTGGAAACACCATATATTTT. It specifies CASNLQGTGNTIYF.

The chain carries TRBV7-2 and TRBJ1-2; D possibly corresponds to TRBD1 (5 bases). CDR1 is SGHTA and CDR2 is FQGNSA in the germline V gene. CDR3 length equals 18 residues. Deletions cut 3 bases from V and 5 bases from J, with 25 bases between. The CDR3 loop is CASSFLPRDSPRWYGYTF. The CDR3 nucleotides are TGTGCCAGCAGCTTTTTACCTCGAGACAGCCCTCGGTGGTATGGCTACACCTTC.

The chain has TRBV27 and TRBJ2-3; 7 bases are shared with TRBD2. Trimming took 6 bases from V and 4 from J; bases not matched to a gene: 13. The length of the CDR3 is 16 residues. Germline CDR1 MNHEY, CDR2 SMNVEV (reference sequence). Written as DNA, the CDR3 is TGTGCCAGCAGACCCTTTCTCTGGGGGGGATCAGATACGCAGTATTTT. Translated, it gives CASRPFLWGGSDTQYF.

J is TRBJ1-2 and V is TRBV6-5; TRBD1 agrees at 9 bases. Germline values: CDR1 MNHEY, CDR2 SVGAGI. The length of the CDR3 is 15 residues. The V gene end was trimmed by 8 bases and the J gene end by 4 bases; junction bases not matched to a gene: 11. CDR3 region: CASGAAGTGTYGYTF. The CDR3 DNA reads TGTGCCAGCGGGGCGGCCGGGACAGGGACCTATGGCTACACCTTC.

V usage is TRBV5-1 and J usage is TRBJ2-1, with 9 bases matching TRBD1. The length of the CDR3 is 15 residues. From germline, CDR1 is SGHRS and CDR2 YFSETQ. V dropped 4 bases and J dropped 6; count of bases not matched to a gene: 8. CDR3 residues: CASSKDRGGGNEQFF. DNA of the CDR3: TGCGCCAGCAGCAAGGACAGGGGAGGGGGCAATGAGCAGTTCTTC.

The rearrangement joins TRBV7-9 to TRBJ1-4; 7 nucleotides align to TRBD1. This CDR3 is 16 amino acids long. Germline trimming cut 3 bases from V and 5 bases from J; bases unmatched to any gene: 9. Per germline, CDR1 SEHNR and CDR2 FQNEAQ (reference sequence). This CDR3 is CASSLDLRQGNEKLFF. The CDR3 coding sequence is TGTGCCAGCAGCTTGGATTTGCGACAGGGCAATGAAAAACTGTTTTTT.

This clone was seen just once. The V and J genes are TRBV18 and TRBJ2-5; D not certain. The CDR3 length is 15 residues. Germline assignment: CDR1 KGHSH and CDR2 LQKENI. The V and J ends lost 3 bases and 5 bases respectively, with 16 bases between them. The CDR3 sequence is CASSPTTQRMETQYF. In DNA form, the CDR3 reads TGTGCCAGCTCACCCACTACGCAGCGAATGGAGACCCAGTACTTC. Based on the CDR3 plus reference TRBV18 and TRBJ2-5, the full variable domain is NAGVMQNPRHLVRRRGQEARLRCSPMKGHSHVYWYRQLPEEGLKFMVYLQKENIIDESGMPKERFSAEFPKEGPSILRIQQVVRGDSAAYFCASSPTTQRMETQYFGPGTRLLVL.

V gene TRBV6-6 combines with J gene TRBJ1-2, with D perhaps matching TRBD1 (5 bases). This CDR3 is built from 11 residues. Germline V gene sequence: CDR1 MNHNY, CDR2 SVGAGI (reference sequence). Trimming left V 10 bases short and J 5 bases short, with 11 bases between. CDR3 in DNA: TGTGCCACCCAACAGGAATATGGCTACACCTTC. It codes for CATQQEYGYTF.

V gene TRBV28 combines with J gene TRBJ1-1; 8 positions match TRBD1. J was trimmed by 5 bases and V by 3 bases; bases with no gene match: 8. The germline V gene has CDR1 MDHEN and CDR2 SYDVKM. The CDR3 loop spans 15 amino acids. CDR3 coding DNA: TGTGCCAGCAGTTTCGGGGACAGGAGGACGACTGAAGCTTTCTTT. Translated: CASSFGDRRTTEAFF. The complete variable domain, with remaining parts taken from reference TRBV28 and TRBJ1-1, reads DVKVTQSSRYLVKRTGEKVFLECVQDMDHENMFWYRQDPGLGLRLIYFSYDVKMKEKGDIPEGYSVSREKKERFSLILESASTNQTSMYLCASSFGDRRTTEAFFGQGTRLTVV.

The chain links TRBV19 to TRBJ1-1; weak D call: TRBD1 (5 bases). Germline loops: CDR1 LNHDA, CDR2 SQIVND (reference sequence). The CDR3 length is 16 residues. The V and J ends lost 6 bases and 0 bases respectively, with 17 bases between them. DNA for the CDR3: TGTGCCAGTAGCAATAGACCACAGGTAATGAACACTGAAGCTTTCTTT. Its protein product is CASSNRPQVMNTEAFF. The full variable domain, with the rest looked up from reference TRBV19 and TRBJ1-1, is DGGITQSPKYLFRKEGQNVTLSCEQNLNHDAMYWYRQDPGQGLRLIYYSQIVNDFQKGDIAEGYSVSREKKESFPLTVTSAQKNPTAFYLCASSNRPQVMNTEAFFGQGTRLTVV.

The chain uses TRBV6-5 and TRBJ2-2, with D tentatively TRBD2 (6 bases). Germline V gene lookup returns CDR1 MNHEY and CDR2 SVGAGI. V was clipped by 6 bases and J by 4 bases, with 9 bases between them. This CDR3 spans 13 amino acids. CDR3 sequence: CASRLTSTGELFF. In DNA, the CDR3 is TGTGCCAGCAGACTGACTAGCACCGGGGAGCTGTTTTTT.

This chain connects TRBV25-1 to TRBJ1-1, with 10 bases fitting TRBD1. CDR3 length equals 17 residues. The germline CDR1 and CDR2 sequences are MGHDK and SYGVNS. J gave up 6 bases and V 6 bases, and 16 bases lay outside the gene matches. The CDR3 DNA reads as TGTGCCAGCAGAAGCCGGGACAGGGGACAAAAGCGGGCTGAAGCTTTCTTT. This translates into CASRSRDRGQKRAEAFF.

The chain uses TRBV2 and TRBJ2-1, with 10 bases lining up with TRBD2. Per the germline V gene, CDR1 is SNHLY and CDR2 is FYNNEI. The CDR3 has 15 residues. J lost 3 bases, V lost 6 bases, and 5 bases had no gene match. The CDR3 sequence is CASRAGTSDYNEQFF. CDR3 nucleotides: TGTGCCAGCAGGGCCGGGACTAGCGACTACAATGAGCAGTTCTTC.

This sequence joins TRBV19 and TRBJ1-1; 7 bases are shared with TRBD1. The CDR3 spans 12 residues. V dropped 6 bases and J dropped 8; count of bases not matched to a gene: 6. The V gene's germline CDR1 is LNHDA and CDR2 SQIVND (reference sequence). The CDR3 nucleotides read TGTGCCAGTAGCCCTACAGGGGCCGAAGCTTTCTTT. It encodes CASSPTGAEAFF.

The CDR3 bases are TGTGCCAGCAGTTCGGACTTCTATGGCTACACCTTC. Protein: CASSSDFYGYTF. V gene TRBV7-9 combines with J gene TRBJ1-2; no clear D. The germline CDR1 and CDR2 sequences are SEHNR and FQNEAQ (reference sequence). Trimming left V 6 bases short and J 4 bases short, with 9 bases between. The CDR3 covers 12 residues.

The gene calls are TRBV11-3 and TRBJ2-2, with D possibly matching TRBD2 (6 bases). The CDR3 spans 16 residues. V shed 5 bases and J shed 4 bases, with 17 bases lying between them. Germline CDR1 reads SGHNT; CDR2 reads YENEEA. This CDR3 reads CASSPEGGIGTGELFF. CDR3 bases: TGTGCCAGCAGCCCCGAAGGAGGGATTGGCACCGGGGAGCTGTTTTTT.

The V and J genes are TRBV5-1 and TRBJ2-2; 9 bases match TRBD1. This CDR3 is 16 amino acids long. The V gene's germline CDR1 is SGHRS and CDR2 YFSETQ. V lost 6 bases, J lost 0 bases, and 6 bases stayed unmatched. CDR3 protein: CASTYRGLPNTGELFF. CDR3 sequence (DNA): TGCGCCAGCACGTACAGGGGGCTTCCGAACACCGGGGAGCTGTTTTTT.